This TCR beta chain was sequenced during a study of cytomegalovirus exposure and HLA in healthy donors (TCRdb year 2017). Regarding the research as a whole: In an earlier analysis of approximately 640 of the donors, less than 350 Gb of sequence data and 117 million unique TCR beta sequences from 180 million or so T cells were reported. The later analysis used no new phenotypic data to find candidate immune exposures, relying instead on TCR beta sequences and their occurrence across donors. A later genetic analysis took genome-wide SNP genotypes for about three fifths of the 666 donors and used that subset as a discovery cohort. To predict cytomegalovirus infection status, the study brought together high-throughput TCR immunosequencing, statistical association of individual TCRs with disease status, and machine learning. Using immunosequencing, the study profiled T cell repertoires from approximately 700 subjects and related those repertoires to cytomegalovirus serostatus. The number of donors typed differed by locus, with about 620-630 for A, B, C, DRB1 and DQB1, around 560 for DQA1, 600 to 610 for DPA1, and some 440 for DPB1. An early release covering roughly 600 HLA-typed donors comprised about 290 gigabases of sequencing data and approximately 80 million unique TCR sequences. The study was designed to test whether signatures of past pathogen exposure could be identified by cataloging public T cell receptors. A later analysis re-analyzed previously published TCR beta repertoires from about 730 donors and added high-resolution HLA genotyping to study TCR occurrence patterns. HLA typing covered class I and class II loci at four-digit resolution. Because of strong linkage in the cohort, roughly 5 DR-DQ haplotypes were treated as single units for association and clustering. An earlier analysis of approximately 640 of the donors applied high-throughput TCR beta sequencing to assess whether each TCR beta V gene segment acted as functional or pseudogenic. Donor age, sex, ethnicity and CMV serostatus were compiled alongside the repertoire data. Among approximately 370 genotyped donors of the cohort, an average of about 240,000 unique TCR beta nucleotide sequences was sequenced per donor, of which about 18% were non-productive. Among the approximately 400 genotyped donors, around 81% belonged to the genetic ancestry cluster associated with self-reported Caucasian donors. Besides the first cohort of more than 650 subjects, a separate validation cohort made up of around 120 different subjects was used. All discovery cohort repertoires had been generated on a single sequencing platform. The research as a whole found: In a later analysis, most CMV-associated TCR beta chains were found to appear HLA-restricted, with HLA associations seemingly driven largely by CMV exposure. Immune exposure information for the cohort was limited to CMV serostatus. The authors suggested that the approach could potentially be extended to other disease states and immunological phenotypes. Roughly uniform sequencing depth across donors was assumed in presence/absence analyses, although this assumption may not hold. In vitro tests confirmed that a few of the cytomegalovirus-associated TCR beta chains recognize cytomegalovirus antigens. While some public TCRs were present in many individuals, most TCR sequences turned up only very rarely across donors. Correlated functional status among segregating V segments might reflect linkage disequilibrium, but an unknown experimental factor could not be ruled out. A later analysis associated 15,000 or so TCR beta sequences with specific HLA alleles at a false discovery rate of 0.05. Because counts were too low, roughly 16 rarely observed V segments, including chromosome 9 orphons, were left out of the earlier analysis of 500 to 750 of the donors. In both the original and validation cohorts, the classifier was reported to diagnose cytomegalovirus status with high specificity and sensitivity. HLA typing was unavailable for some donors at each locus, so association tests used only the typed subset. A group of highly shared sequence variants was considered likely to be a technical artifact of the sequencing pipeline. In an earlier analysis of more than 500 of the donors, most TCR beta V segments appeared in productive rearrangements about 90% or about 30% of the time, broadly matching IMGT annotations. Some IMGT-functional V segments, including TRBV6-2 and TRBV6-3, could not be told apart with the 87-base-pair reads, so those segments were excluded. In a later analysis, the rate of TCR association differed among HLA loci, with DRB1 alleles having the most associated TCRs and HLA-C alleles having the fewest. Several of the top co-occurrence clusters appeared to be linked to parvovirus B19, influenza, CMV and Epstein-Barr virus, according to a later analysis. In the study, around 160 TCR beta chains were listed as associated with cytomegalovirus. In a later analysis, HLA-associated TCR beta chains were found to be more clonally expanded and to have lower generation probabilities than equally common non-associated chains. In a later genetic analysis, fewer N-insertions in productive TCRs were reported among donors in an Asian-associated ancestry cluster than the approximately 710-donor mean. A further reported finding was that TCR beta sequences accurately predicted the HLA-A and HLA-B alleles for most subjects in the first cohort. A later genetic analysis associated a missense DCLRE1C variant with V-gene and J-gene trimming of TCR beta chains, and an independent cohort replicated the association. Only TCR beta chains were sequenced in this cohort, and the absence of alpha or paired-chain data limited detectable features. When HLA alleles, especially DR and DQ, strongly co-occurred, TCR associations were difficult to assign to individual alleles.

The method was the immunoSEQ multiplex PCR assay. A mixture of 60 forward primers for TCR Vbeta segments and 13 reverse primers for TCR Jbeta segments was used in the multiplex PCR. Amplification of the CDR3 region of rearranged TCR beta genes was performed with a multiplex PCR assay on genomic DNA. Amplified TCR beta libraries were sequenced as 87-base-pair reads on the Illumina HiSeq System. The authors processed their data as follows. In a later analysis, tens of millions of unique TCR beta chains were counted across the 650 to 750 repertoires, and roughly 9.9 million of these chains were shared by at least two donors. To remove PCR and sequencing errors, raw reads were error-corrected and collapsed into unique sequences using a nearest-neighbor algorithm that merged closely related sequences. Alignment of CDR3 sequences to IMGT reference sequences was used to assign V, D and J gene segments. For a sequence to be retained, a match of at least six nucleotides to both a V gene segment and a J gene segment was required. A rearrangement was called productive if the CDR3 had no stop codons and remained in frame with V and J, and every other rearrangement was called non-productive. Following IMGT convention, CDR3 was defined as the stretch from the second conserved V-encoded cysteine up to the conserved J-encoded phenylalanine. The earlier analysis of around 640 of the donors excluded sequences that lacked an unambiguous match to a single V gene segment. An earlier analysis of a few hundred of the donors classified V segments as functional when productive rearrangements were above 56.7% and as segregating when the standard deviation between donors was above 5%. A statistical classification framework was built for diagnosing cytomegalovirus status from the catalog of TCR beta chain sequences. V and J gene assignment, in a later analysis, came from comparing TCR nucleotide sequences with IMGT/GENE-DB human TR gene sequences. Using the TCRdist pipeline, a later analysis assigned CDR3 sequences along with most-parsimonious VDJ recombination scenarios. In a later analysis, every TCR beta chain was defined by the combination of its CDR3 amino acid sequence and its V-gene family, and reads without a unique V-gene family were dropped. In a later analysis, 500 to 700 highly shared, low-generation-probability nucleotide sequences were removed to address suspected cross-contamination and a sequencing artifact. In a later analysis, a clonal expansion index was calculated for each public chain from normalized within-repertoire ranks of inferred template counts. In a later analysis, generation probabilities were computed using a VDJ recombination model fitted to out-of-frame rearrangements, and the results were checked against IGoR. Hypergeometric tests were used in a later analysis to score TCR-TCR, TCR-HLA and TCR-CMV co-occurrence, with a repertoire-size bias correction applied to the TCR pairs. In a later analysis, false discovery rates were estimated by permuting HLA or CMV assignments 20 times. In a later analysis, co-occurring TCRs were grouped with DBSCAN, and TCRdist sequence similarity was added when clustering was performed within HLA-allele-positive subsets. For co-occurrence clustering, repertoires with fewer than 30,000 or more than 120,000 public chains were excluded, along with a handful of repertoires with anomalous nucleotide sharing. TCRdb stores this immuneACCESS table with in-frame sequences only. Part of the clones is absent; in the studies checked, under half of the shortfall reflects unresolved V genes, and no reason is known for the rest. Clone size and the V and J calls come from that table; the DNA yielded D and trimming. The sample's table covers approximately 140,000 clones. The ten largest clones add up to about 1.6% of the sample.

CDR1 and CDR2 were assigned from the germline V gene as SGHTA and FQGTGA. V loses 2 bases of germline sequence and J loses 3 bases, and the interval between the two ends is 5 bases. The CDR3 numbers 13 residues from cysteine through phenylalanine. Only the CDR3 DNA stays, 39 bases, in frame from base 1. The cohort was made up of roughly 670 healthy bone marrow donors. At the time of sampling, all cohort members were nominally healthy, though unrecorded immune exposures were likely present. The donor was CMV seronegative and belonged to the group of 350 or so seronegative cohort members. Each donor provided a peripheral blood sample, and peripheral blood mononuclear cells were used for TCR beta sequencing. Genomic DNA was extracted from the blood cell samples with the Qiagen DNeasy Blood Extraction Kit. Details on this clone: The specificity of this receptor is unknown.

This clonotype was obtained from a woman aged 45-65 years in good health and CMV-seronegative. This chain is built from TRBV7-3 and TRBJ1-5, with the D gene call left open. Sequencing was performed on PBMCs. The nucleotides read TGTGCCAGCAGCTTAGGAGCCAATCAGCCCCAGCATTTT. It is translated as CASSLGANQPQHF.